This T cell receptor (beta chain) appears in the sequencing data of a study of blood T cell repertoires in COVID-19. Study background: Acute-phase and convalescent COVID-19 samples originated in the United States, Italy and Spain. Sources were T cells, B-cell-depleted T cells, or PBMCs; the material itself was cDNA or gDNA.

This clone was seen only once. The CDR3 length is 13 residues. Trimming cost V 6 bases and J 0 bases, with 6 bases left between them. Per the original data handling: Estimation of nucleated cell counts relied on the amplification of reference gene primers. Profiled with immunoSEQ multiplex PCR; TCRdb holds only in-frame clones, not every one. D and trimming were read from the DNA, whereas the V and J calls and clone size are those reported in that table. The sample lists 350,000 to 450,000 clones, roughly nine tenths occurring once. The chain employs TRBV12-3 or TRBV12-4 and TRBJ1-5; D unclear. What was sequenced was peripheral blood. The clonotype originates from a man aged 40-50 years with acute or convalescent COVID-19. CDR3 sequence reads: CASSPNSNQPQHF. The CDR3 DNA reads TGTGCCAGCAGCCCAAATAGCAATCAGCCCCAGCATTTT.